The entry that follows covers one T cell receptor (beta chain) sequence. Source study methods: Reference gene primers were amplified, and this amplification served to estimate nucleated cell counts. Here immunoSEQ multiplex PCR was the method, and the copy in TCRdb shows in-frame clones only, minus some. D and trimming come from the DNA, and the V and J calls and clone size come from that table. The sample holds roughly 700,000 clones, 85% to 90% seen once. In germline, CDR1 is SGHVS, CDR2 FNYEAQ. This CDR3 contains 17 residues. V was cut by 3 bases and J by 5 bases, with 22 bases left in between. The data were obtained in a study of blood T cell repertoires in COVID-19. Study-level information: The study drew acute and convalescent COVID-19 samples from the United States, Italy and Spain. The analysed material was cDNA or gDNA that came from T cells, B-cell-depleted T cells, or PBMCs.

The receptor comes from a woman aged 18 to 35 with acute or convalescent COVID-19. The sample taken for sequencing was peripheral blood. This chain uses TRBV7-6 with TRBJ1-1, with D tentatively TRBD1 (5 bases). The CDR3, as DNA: TGTGCCAGCAGCTTCGGAGGAGGGGTCTTTGATCTGACTGAAGCTTTCTTT. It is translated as CASSFGGGVFDLTEAFF.